This T cell receptor (beta chain) was observed in a study of T cell changes during pregnancy in multiple sclerosis. Clones were read by immunoSEQ multiplex PCR, and TCRdb kept only the in-frame ones, dropping some. The table records tens of thousands of clones, about 92% of them present only once. Germline-derived CDR1 and CDR2 are SGDLS and YYNGEE. This CDR3 region has 13 residues. The V end lost 2 bases, the J end lost 5 bases, and 9 bases lay between the germline ends. This sequence was found in a female donor with multiple sclerosis, enrolled in a pregnancy study. The material was peripheral blood, obtained before pregnancy. V and J are TRBV9 and TRBJ2-3; D gene uncertain. CDR3 residues: CASSVIARDTQYF. In nucleotides, the CDR3 is TGTGCCAGCAGCGTGATAGCAAGAGATACGCAGTATTTT.